One sample yielded the 2 T cell receptor beta chains listed below, sequenced in a study of Ad26.COV2.S vaccination and SARS-CoV-2 variants. The protocol was immunoSEQ multiplex PCR, while the TCRdb copy is restricted to in-frame clones and leaves out a portion. The profile covers about 440,000 clones, with 80% to 95% appearing a single time and roughly 4.3% taken by the ten largest. Treatment: about 20 received Ad26.COV2.S at low or high dose, single or two shots; about 5 received placebo; per-sample allocation not given. The samples date from day 63 after the first vaccine or placebo injection. Material: peripheral blood, obtained in a trial of Ad26.COV2.S vaccine versus placebo. The receptors come from a person between 18 and 65 years old who received the Ad26.COV2.S COVID-19 vaccine or a placebo.

V and J are TRBV7-8 and TRBJ2-5; D might be TRBD1 (6 bases). Between the trimmed V and J ends, which lost 4 bases and 2 bases, there was a span of 11 bases. CDR1 and CDR2 (germline): SGHVS, FQNEAQ. There are 14 residues in the CDR3. The CDR3 loop is CASSWGHRQETQYF. CDR3 DNA: TGTGCCAGCAGCTGGGGACACCGTCAAGAGACCCAGTACTTC.

The rearrangement uses TRBV7-2 and TRBJ1-3; 8 bases are shared with TRBD1. The V segment lost 5 bases and the J segment 4 bases; nucleotides outside the gene matches: 7. Germline values: CDR1 SGHTA, CDR2 FQGNSA. The CDR3 is 15 residues long. CDR3 region: CASSLGQDSGNTIYF. The CDR3 region has the DNA TGTGCCAGCAGCCTGGGACAGGATTCCGGAAACACCATATATTTT.